These T cell receptor beta chains were read from a single sample in a study of CD8 T cells in ankylosing spondylitis. In TCRdb, the 5' RACE reads were re-called with MiXCR into one record per CDR3 protein. The repertoire has around 430,000 distinct CDR3 sequences, over 15% of them found once; the top ten carry 0.95% to 1.1%. Sequenced: blood, either unsorted or a sorted T cell fraction (not recorded which). The receptors were sampled from a male donor with ankylosing spondylitis. CDR3s include the opening cysteine and the closing phenylalanine or tryptophan. Fields, in order: J gene, clone size, D gene, V gene, CDR3 protein, CDR3 DNA. D genes are given only for firm matches. Where a row states a size, it is once, few, many or the class of an expanded clone; other rows omit it.

J: TRBJ2-3
size: NA
D: TRBD2
V: TRBV5-1
CDR3: CASRPLAGAVYTQYF
DNA: TGCGCCAGCAGACCCCTAGCGGGCGCTGTATATACGCAGTATTTT

J: TRBJ1-2
size: NA
D: TRBD1
V: TRBV28
CDR3: CASSLRRQGADGYTF
DNA: TGTGCCAGCAGTTTGCGCCGCCAGGGGGCGGATGGCTACACCTTC

J: TRBJ2-2
size: NA
D: TRBD2
V: TRBV4-1
CDR3: CASSQETSETGELFF
DNA: TGCGCCAGCAGCCAGGAGACTAGCGAAACCGGGGAGCTGTTTTTT

J: TRBJ2-3
size: once
D: TRBD1
V: TRBV20-1
CDR3: CSARTPGQKADTQYF
DNA: TGCAGTGCTAGAACCCCGGGACAGAAGGCAGATACGCAGTATTTT

J: TRBJ1-6
size: few
D: NA
V: TRBV11-2
CDR3: CASSLARGNGSPLHF
DNA: TGTGCCAGCAGCTTAGCTCGAGGGAACGGTTCACCCCTCCACTTT

J: TRBJ2-5
size: few
D: NA
V: TRBV6-2/TRBV6-3
CDR3: CASSLVFPETQYF
DNA: TGTGCCAGCAGCCTCGTGTTTCCAGAGACCCAGTACTTC

J: TRBJ2-1
size: NA
D: NA
V: TRBV7-2
CDR3: CASSSGAARNGGEQFF
DNA: TGTGCCAGCAGCTCCGGCGCGGCTCGGAACGGGGGTGAGCAGTTCTTC

J: TRBJ2-1
size: NA
D: NA
V: TRBV20-1
CDR3: CSARGFGGRNEQFF
DNA: TGCAGTGCGAGGGGCTTTGGGGGAAGGAATGAGCAGTTCTTC

J: TRBJ1-6
size: NA
D: NA
V: TRBV30
CDR3: CAWQQGWESPLHF
DNA: TGTGCCTGGCAACAGGGTTGGGAATCACCCCTCCACTTT

J: TRBJ1-1
size: few
D: NA
V: TRBV7-8
CDR3: CASSFYQGHEAFF
DNA: TGTGCCAGCAGCTTTTATCAGGGACATGAAGCTTTCTTT

J: TRBJ1-1
size: many
D: TRBD1
V: TRBV6-1
CDR3: CASSEKGANTEAFF
DNA: TGTGCCAGCAGTGAAAAGGGGGCCAACACTGAAGCTTTCTTT

J: TRBJ1-3
size: NA
D: NA
V: TRBV20-1
CDR3: CSAIPLTGNAGNTIYF
DNA: TGCAGTGCCATCCCGCTCACAGGGAACGCTGGAAACACCATATATTTT

J: TRBJ1-1
size: few
D: NA
V: TRBV7-9
CDR3: CASTPSFATEAFF
DNA: TGTGCCAGCACCCCCTCATTCGCCACTGAAGCTTTCTTT

J: TRBJ2-7
size: NA
D: NA
V: TRBV12-3/TRBV12-4
CDR3: CASSLGVLALTYEQYF
DNA: TGTGCCAGCAGTTTAGGGGTTCTCGCGCTGACCTACGAGCAGTACTTC

J: TRBJ2-1
size: NA
D: TRBD2
V: TRBV29-1
CDR3: CSVGGTSGYNQQFF
DNA: TGCAGCGTTGGGGGGACTAGCGGGTACAACCAGCAGTTCTTC

J: TRBJ2-1
size: few
D: NA
V: TRBV20-1
CDR3: CSARRGPTSSYNEQFF
DNA: TGCAGTGCGAGGCGGGGACCTACTAGCTCCTACAATGAGCAGTTCTTC

J: TRBJ1-2
size: few
D: NA
V: TRBV12-3/TRBV12-4
CDR3: CASSFPGKRTNYGYTF
DNA: TGTGCCAGCAGTTTCCCCGGGAAACGTACTAACTATGGCTACACCTTC

J: TRBJ1-2
size: few
D: NA
V: TRBV7-9
CDR3: CASSLSPAGGGYTF
DNA: TGTGCCAGCAGCTTATCACCCGCCGGAGGGGGCTACACCTTC

J: TRBJ2-7
size: NA
D: NA
V: TRBV11-3
CDR3: CASSYRAVGFSYEQYF
DNA: TGTGCCAGCAGCTACCGGGCAGTAGGATTCTCCTACGAGCAGTACTTC

J: TRBJ2-3
size: NA
D: NA
V: TRBV2
CDR3: CASRARGRTDTQYF
DNA: TGTGCCAGCAGAGCCAGGGGACGCACAGATACGCAGTATTTT

J: TRBJ1-2
size: NA
D: NA
V: TRBV12-3/TRBV12-4
CDR3: CASSPTGRDGYTF
DNA: TGTGCCAGCAGCCCTACAGGACGTGATGGCTACACCTTC

J: TRBJ2-5
size: NA
D: TRBD1
V: TRBV7-8
CDR3: CASSFSPRQGRAQETQYF
DNA: TGTGCCAGCAGCTTCTCTCCCCGACAGGGAAGAGCGCAAGAGACCCAGTACTTC

J: TRBJ2-2
size: few
D: TRBD2
V: TRBV9
CDR3: CASSVGLAGDTGELFF
DNA: TGTGCCAGCAGCGTAGGACTAGCGGGAGACACCGGGGAGCTGTTTTTT

J: TRBJ1-1
size: few
D: NA
V: TRBV12-5
CDR3: CASGHDTNTEAFF
DNA: TGTGCTAGTGGCCACGACACGAACACTGAAGCTTTCTTT

J: TRBJ2-1
size: many
D: NA
V: TRBV4-1
CDR3: CASSQDTRGIGYNEQFF
DNA: TGCGCCAGCAGCCAAGATACAAGGGGCATCGGCTACAATGAGCAGTTCTTC